Shown below are 3 T cell receptor beta chains from a single sample sequenced in a study of OX40 agonist ivuxolimab in advanced cancers. Only in-frame clones appear in the TCRdb table, and some are missing; sequencing was by immunoSEQ multiplex PCR. The repertoire includes 25,000 to 40,000 clones, 85% to 90% of them detected once, and approximately 31% sits in the top ten. Sample: CD4+ or CD8+ T cells sorted from blood, taken in a trial of the OX40 agonist ivuxolimab. Source of these receptors: an adult with an advanced solid tumor such as melanoma, head and neck, liver or kidney cancer.

The chain joins TRBV9 to TRBJ2-7, with unresolved D. The CDR3 runs 16 residues. Germline lookup yields CDR1 SGDLS and CDR2 YYNGEE. The V end lost 0 bases, the J end lost 0 bases, and 13 bases lay between the germline ends. The CDR3 loop reads CASSVGSRDGSYEQYF. The CDR3 nucleotides read TGTGCCAGCAGCGTAGGCTCGCGAGATGGCTCCTACGAGCAGTACTTC.

This chain uses TRBV7-9 with TRBJ2-1; a weak D match, TRBD2 (5 bases). With 5 bases removed from V and 4 bases from J, the gap between germline ends came to 18 bases. Germline V gene sequence: CDR1 SEHNR, CDR2 FQNEAQ (reference sequence). This CDR3 has 16 amino acids. The CDR3 nucleotides read TGTGCCAGCAGCCCGAGAGCGGCTTCGGAGTACAATGAGCAGTTCTTC. It specifies CASSPRAASEYNEQFF.

This clone was seen once. The chain couples TRBV4-2 to TRBJ2-1; 8 nucleotides align to TRBD2. The CDR3 sequence is 21 residues long. V lost 4 bases, J lost 3 bases, and 23 bases stayed unmatched. CDR1 is LGHNA, CDR2 YNFKEQ, per germline. The CDR3 DNA reads TGTGCCAGCAGCCTCCCGGAGCGGGGGCCAACACCAAAGGGCCTCTACAATGAGCAGTTCTTC. Translated: CASSLPERGPTPKGLYNEQFF.